A selection of T cell receptor beta chains follows, all from one sample in a study of T cells in localized non-small cell lung cancer. Assay: immunoSEQ multiplex PCR; the TCRdb copy retains only in-frame clones and omits some. The data show 15,000 to 20,000 clones, about 90% seen once. The specimen was peripheral blood mononuclear cells, collected before any cancer treatment. These TCRs come from a woman aged 40-70 years with stage III lung adenocarcinoma. The CDR3 runs from the conserved cysteine through the conserved F or W. Each record gives: J gene, clone size, D gene, V gene, CDR3 DNA, CDR3 protein. D genes are given only for firm matches. Clone size appears in some rows only: once, few, many, or a class for an expanded clone.

TRBJ2-7	NA	NA	TRBV11-2	TGTGCCAGCAGCTTCTTGGGGTCAAGGACAGGAGGGTACGAGCAGTACTTC	CASSFLGSRTGGYEQYF
TRBJ2-3	NA	TRBD2	TRBV5-4	TGTGCCAGCAGCAAGAGCGGGGGCACAGATACGCAGTATTTT	CASSKSGGTDTQYF
TRBJ1-5	NA	NA	TRBV15	TGTGCCACCAGCAGAGAACAGGGTCAGCCCCAGCATTTT	CATSREQGQPQHF
TRBJ2-4	NA	NA	TRBV11-3	TGTGCCAGCAGCTTCCCCGGGACTGAAAACATTCAGTACTTC	CASSFPGTENIQYF
TRBJ2-2	NA	NA	TRBV18	TGTGCCAGCTCACCGGAGAGGATAACCGGGGAGCTGTTTTTT	CASSPERITGELFF
TRBJ1-1	NA	TRBD1	TRBV4-2	TGTGCCAGCAGCCACCGACAGGGGCAAGTGGACAACCGACGACGGACTGAAGCTTTCTTT	CASSHRQGQVDNRRRTEAFF
TRBJ2-6	NA	NA	TRBV19	TGTGCCAGTAGTTCCACAGCCTCTGGGGCCAACGTCCTGACTTTC	CASSSTASGANVLTF
TRBJ1-3	NA	NA	TRBV5-1	TGCGCCAGCAGCTTGGGCAATACCGGAAACACCATATATTTT	CASSLGNTGNTIYF
TRBJ2-6	NA	NA	TRBV6-6	TGTGCCAGCAGTTACCTCCGTGCCGGGGCCAACGTCCTGACTTTC	CASSYLRAGANVLTF
TRBJ1-5	NA	NA	TRBV7-9	TGTGCCAGCAGCTTAGGGGGACGGCCCCAGCATTTT	CASSLGGRPQHF
TRBJ2-3	NA	TRBD2	TRBV30	TGTGCCTGGAGACCGACTAGCGGCCTTAGCACAGATACGCAGTATTTT	CAWRPTSGLSTDTQYF
TRBJ2-1	NA	NA	TRBV9	TGTGCCAGCAGCGTAGGGTCGCGCAATGAGCAGTTCTTC	CASSVGSRNEQFF
TRBJ2-1	once	NA	TRBV7-9	TGTGCCAGCAGCTTAATCCGGGTCGGTGAGCAGTTCTTC	CASSLIRVGEQFF
TRBJ2-7	NA	NA	TRBV6-5	TGTGCCAGCAGTTACTCGACCAGGTCCTACGAGCAGTACTTC	CASSYSTRSYEQYF
TRBJ2-3	NA	NA	TRBV6-5	TGTGCCAGCAGTTACAGAGATACGCAGTATTTT	CASSYRDTQYF
TRBJ1-5	NA	TRBD1	TRBV19	TGTGCCAGTAGTAGGGGGACAGTCCGCAATCAGCCCCAGCATTTT	CASSRGTVRNQPQHF
TRBJ2-3	NA	TRBD1	TRBV5-1	TGCGCCAGCAGCTTAGGACAGGTTAGCACAGATACGCAGTATTTT	CASSLGQVSTDTQYF
TRBJ2-1	NA	NA	TRBV12-5	TGTGCTAGTGGTAAAAGACAGTCCAATGCGCAGTTCTTC	CASGKRQSNAQFF
TRBJ2-3	NA	NA	TRBV6-5	TGTGCCAGCAGCCGGGACCGGGGGCCAGATACGCAGTATTTT	CASSRDRGPDTQYF
TRBJ1-5	NA	NA	TRBV4-1	TGCGCCAGCAGCCAAGAGGATAGCGGGCCCCAGCATTTT	CASSQEDSGPQHF
TRBJ2-1	NA	NA	TRBV5-1	TGCGCCAGCAGCTTGGGAGGGAACCGACTTATAATTGGGGAGCAGTTCTTC	CASSLGGNRLIIGEQFF
TRBJ2-5	NA	TRBD1	TRBV15	TGTGCCGCCAGCAGAGGTTTGGACAGGATCCAAGAGACCCAGTACTTC	CAASRGLDRIQETQYF
TRBJ1-2	NA	NA	TRBV27	TGTGCCAGCAGTTCCTCCCCACAGGGATCCCGTGGCTACACCTTC	CASSSSPQGSRGYTF
TRBJ2-1	NA	NA	TRBV18	TGTGCCAGCTCACCACCGGGCGCCCTGTCCTACAATGAGCAGTTCTTC	CASSPPGALSYNEQFF
TRBJ1-2	NA	TRBD1	TRBV6-5	TGTGCCAGCAGTTGGGGACAGGGGAACGGCTACACCTTC	CASSWGQGNGYTF
TRBJ2-1	NA	TRBD2	TRBV30	TGTGCCTGGATCCCTGGACTAGCGGGAGTCTACAATGAGCAGTTCTTC	CAWIPGLAGVYNEQFF
TRBJ1-1	NA	NA	TRBV25-1	TGTGCCAGCAGTGACGCCGGGACACGATACGAAGCTTTCTTT	CASSDAGTRYEAFF
TRBJ2-1	NA	NA	TRBV18	TGTGCCAGCTCACGATCCCTAGCCGATGAGCAGTTCTTC	CASSRSLADEQFF
TRBJ1-2	NA	NA	TRBV19	TGTGCCAGCCGATCCTATGGTGGCTACACCTTC	CASRSYGGYTF
TRBJ2-3	once	TRBD2	TRBV10-2	TGCGCCAGCAGTGTAACTAGCGGGAATTCAGATACGCAGTATTTT	CASSVTSGNSDTQYF
TRBJ2-6	NA	NA	TRBV5-6	TGTGCCAGCAGCTTCTGGACCCCTGGGGCCAACGTCCTGACTTTC	CASSFWTPGANVLTF
TRBJ2-1	NA	TRBD1	TRBV6-5	TGTGCCAGCAGTGCGACAGGGAGTGAGCAGTTCTTC	CASSATGSEQFF
TRBJ1-2	once	NA	TRBV4-3	TGCGCCAGCAGCCAAGGAGGGGCGCCTTACTATGGCTACACCTTC	CASSQGGAPYYGYTF
TRBJ1-2	NA	NA	TRBV21-1	TGTGCCAGCATCACGACAGATCCCCTCTATGGCTACACCTTC	CASITTDPLYGYTF
TRBJ2-1	NA	TRBD2	TRBV9	TGTGCCAGCAGCGTAGCGGGGACTAGCGGGGGCCCGAGCTCCTACAATGAGCAGTTCTTC	CASSVAGTSGGPSSYNEQFF
TRBJ2-5	once	NA	TRBV7-2	TGTGCCAGCAGCAAAACAGGAAACCAAGAGACCCAGTACTTC	CASSKTGNQETQYF
TRBJ2-7	once	NA	TRBV5-4	TGTGCCAGCAGCTCAGCGGGACAGGCCCTCAGCGAGCAGTACTTC	CASSSAGQALSEQYF
TRBJ1-4	NA	TRBD1	TRBV5-1	TGCGCCAGCAGCCGCGCGGGCCAGGGGGCGTTTGGGGAAAAACTGTTTTTT	CASSRAGQGAFGEKLFF
TRBJ1-2	NA	NA	TRBV7-4	TGTGCCAGCAGCCAGTCTGTTTCAGCTCGAACCTATGGCTACACCTTC	CASSQSVSARTYGYTF
TRBJ2-7	NA	TRBD2	TRBV11-2	TGTGCCAGCAGCTCCCTGGATGGCGGGAGCTCCTACGAGCAGTACTTC	CASSSLDGGSSYEQYF